The 2 T cell receptor beta chains in this list originate from one sample, sequenced in a study of cytotoxic CD8 clonotypes in ibrutinib-treated CLL. TCRdb keeps only in-frame clones here, not all; method: immunoSEQ multiplex PCR. This table holds fewer than 100,000 clones, more than 75% found once. This specimen consisted of PBMCs, obtained after 12 months of ibrutinib treatment. These receptors came from a human donor with chronic lymphocytic leukemia.

V is TRBV7-9 and J is TRBJ2-3; the match to TRBD2 covers 10 bases. The CDR3 sequence is 14 residues long. Germline CDR1 and CDR2: SEHNR and FQNEAQ (reference sequence). With V trimmed by 8 bases and J by 6 bases, 8 bases remained unmatched. In nucleotides, the CDR3 is TGTGCCAGCTCCCTAGCGGGAGTCAAGGATACGCAGTATTTT. Its protein product is CASSLAGVKDTQYF.

The chain joins TRBV5-1 to TRBJ2-2; TRBD1 or TRBD2 may be the D gene (5 bases each). CDR3 length equals 15 residues. Trimming pared 4 bases from V and 5 bases from J, leaving 15 bases between. Germline V CDR1 and CDR2: SGHRS, YFSETQ. The CDR3 DNA sequence: TGCGCCAGCAGCCCCGCCGCCTGGGGGACCGGGGAGCTGTTTTTT. Translated: CASSPAAWGTGELFF.